The present TCR beta chain was sequenced within a study of shared clonotypes between healthy human individuals. The test was conducted at deep level. This table comes from immunoSEQ multiplex PCR, and its TCRdb copy is limited to in-frame clones, with some not included. The data contain millions of clones, around 94% of them seen just once; the ten biggest clones take up 0.13% to 0.15%. The CDR3 contains 14 residues. Germline V CDR1 and CDR2: SNHLY, FYNNEI. Trimming removed 6 bases at V and 4 bases at J, with 12 bases between. Details on this clone: The sample holds other DNA sequences that translate to the same CDR3.

Sequencing input: naive CD4+ T cells sorted from blood. As for subset: CD45RA+ positively selected. The chain combines TRBV2 with TRBJ2-2, with D perhaps TRBD2 (6 bases). The clonotype originates from a man aged 18 to 30 in good health. The DNA for the CDR3 is TGTGCCAGCAGGGGACTGGTAACCACCGGGGAGCTGTTTTTT. Encoded protein: CASRGLVTTGELFF.